The 24 T cell receptor beta chains in this list originate from one sample, sequenced in a study of T-cell memory formation after mild COVID-19. TCRdb processed the 5' RACE reads anew with MiXCR; each CDR3 protein has one entry. This table holds over 55,000 distinct CDR3 sequences, less than 15% found once. Sequences were obtained from PBMCs or a T cell subset sorted from them (not recorded which). Receptors originate from a young man who had mild COVID-19 (a few samples of this study predate the infection). Cell type and time point are not known.

This clonotype was detected only a few times. The V call is TRBV24-1, the J call TRBJ1-5; 7 nucleotides match TRBD1. The CDR3 spans 16 residues. V was pared by 4 bases and J by 1 base, with 6 bases of the junction left unmatched. The germline V gene encodes CDR1 KGHDR and CDR2 SFDVKD. The CDR3 nucleotides read TGTGCCACCAGTGAACCGACAGGGATAAGCAATCAGCCCCAGCATTTT. As protein: CATSEPTGISNQPQHF.

This clonotype has only a few counts. The rearrangement uses TRBV6-1 and TRBJ1-5; D is unresolved. CDR1 MNHNS and CDR2 SASEGT come from the germline V gene. V lost 1 base to trimming and J lost 10 bases, with 11 bases between them. CDR3 size: 13 residues. As DNA, the CDR3 is TGTGCCAGCAGTGAAGTACGGGGAGATCCCCAGCATTTT. It is translated as CASSEVRGDPQHF.

In this sample, this clonotype turned up many times. The V gene is TRBV4-3, the J gene TRBJ2-3, with D perhaps TRBD2 (6 bases). Trimming removed 0 bases from V and 7 bases from J, with 11 bases in between. This CDR3 region has 14 residues. The V gene's germline CDR1 is LGHNA and CDR2 YSLEER. The CDR3, as DNA: TGCGCCAGCAGCCAAGACGGGAGTGTTTATACGCAGTATTTT. Translated: CASSQDGSVYTQYF.

This clonotype was detected only a few times. The rearrangement joins TRBV20-1 to TRBJ2-3; 7 positions agree with TRBD2. CDR3 length: 12 residues. Unmatched junction bases numbered 8, after V lost 6 bases and J lost 8 bases. In germline, CDR1 is DFQATT, CDR2 SNEGSKA (reference sequence). CDR3 protein: CSAPTSQGTQYF. CDR3 bases: TGCAGTGCACCGACTAGCCAGGGTACGCAGTATTTT.

This clonotype showed up just a few times. The chain carries TRBV5-6 and TRBJ2-5, with D tentatively TRBD2 (7 bases). The length of the CDR3 is 18 residues. The germline V and J ends were trimmed by 3 bases and 5 bases, with 26 bases remaining between them. Germline CDR1 is SGHDT and CDR2 is YYEEEE. This chain's CDR3 is CASSSGRWAGARLETQYF. The CDR3 nucleotides are TGTGCCAGCAGCTCCGGGCGGTGGGCGGGGGCCCGCTTGGAGACCCAGTACTTC.

There are many counts of this clonotype. The chain has TRBV12-3 or TRBV12-4 and TRBJ1-1; 12 positions agree with TRBD1. With 6 bases clipped from V and 7 bases from J, the junction kept 15 bases outside the gene matches. The CDR3 has 17 residues. This CDR3 is CASSANPGQGAGGEAFF. The CDR3 DNA sequence: TGTGCCAGCAGCGCCAATCCGGGACAGGGGGCCGGGGGTGAAGCTTTCTTT.

The J gene is TRBJ1-2, the V gene TRBV29-1, with 8 bases lining up with TRBD1. V shed 4 bases, J shed 2 bases, and the junction held 0 bases outside the gene matches. CDR1 is SQVTM and CDR2 is ANQGSEA in the germline V gene. CDR3 length: 12 residues. The CDR3 is CSVGDRNYGYTF. In nucleotides, the CDR3 is TGCAGCGTTGGGGACAGGAACTATGGCTACACCTTC. Supplemented by reference TRBV29-1 and TRBJ1-2, the full variable domain reads SAVISQKPSRDICQRGTSLTIQCQVDSQVTMMFWYRQQPGQSLTLIATANQGSEATYESGFVIDKFPISRPNLTFSTLTVSNMSPEDSSIYLCSVGDRNYGYTFGSGTRLTVV.

In its sample, this clonotype was seen a few times. The genes are TRBV20-1 and TRBJ2-5; 7 bases align to TRBD2. The junction had 16 bases not matched to a gene; V was cut back by 8 bases and J by 7 bases. Germline V CDR1 and CDR2: DFQATT, SNEGSKA (reference sequence). This CDR3 is built from 14 residues. The CDR3 spells CSFGSSGSGRTQYF. In nucleotides, the CDR3 is TGCAGTTTTGGTTCTAGCGGTAGCGGTCGGACCCAGTACTTC.

This clonotype was seen more than once but under ten times. J is TRBJ1-2 and V is TRBV5-1, with 8 bases aligning to TRBD1. The CDR3 covers 13 residues. V was pared by 4 bases and J by 7 bases, with 6 bases of the junction left unmatched. The germline V gene has CDR1 SGHRS and CDR2 YFSETQ. CDR3 sequence (DNA): TGCGCCAGCAGCACGGACAGGGCTCGTGGCTACACCTTC. This gives the protein CASSTDRARGYTF.

At least ten counts were recorded for this clonotype. This chain links TRBV4-2 with TRBJ1-1, with D hard to call. The V gene lost 1 base and the J gene lost 1 base, with 1 base spanning the gap. Germline V CDR1 and CDR2: LGHNA, YNFKEQ. The CDR3 covers 12 residues. The CDR3 is CASSQGNTEAFF. The CDR3 DNA follows: TGTGCCAGCAGCCAAGGGAACACTGAAGCTTTCTTT.

This chain connects TRBV12-3 or TRBV12-4 to TRBJ2-5, with 11 bases matching TRBD1. This CDR3 is built from 15 residues. V lost 6 bases and J lost 5; bases outside the gene matches: 8. The CDR3 DNA reads as TGTGCCAGCAGCCGGACAGGGGGCCCGCAGGAGACCCAGTACTTC. Translating it yields CASSRTGGPQETQYF.

This clonotype was seen only a few times. V gene TRBV6-2 or TRBV6-3 combines with J gene TRBJ2-3; the match to TRBD2 covers 11 bases. The CDR3 spans 15 residues. V dropped 7 bases and J dropped 4; count of bases not matched to a gene: 7. CDR1 MNHEY and CDR2 SVGEGT come from the germline V gene. CDR3 residues: CASTEGLAGPDTQYF. The CDR3 bases are TGTGCCAGCACGGAAGGACTAGCGGGCCCAGATACGCAGTATTTT.

This clonotype showed up just a few times. The J gene is TRBJ2-1, the V gene TRBV3-2; TRBD1 is taken as the D call from the table, unchecked against the DNA. TRBV3-2 is shown as a pseudogene. This CDR3 is built from 16 residues. CDR3 coding DNA: TGTGCCAGCAGCCACCTACCCCCTCTCGGGTACAATGAGCAGTTCTTC. Translating gives CASSHLPPLGYNEQFF.

Only a few counts were recorded for this clonotype. J is TRBJ1-2 and V is TRBV5-6, with D unresolved. The CDR3 spans 15 residues. Germline V gene sequence: CDR1 SGHDT, CDR2 YYEEEE. V lost 0 bases, J lost 3 bases, and 12 bases lay in between. The CDR3 region is CASSLDQVRDYGYTF. For the CDR3, the DNA is TGTGCCAGCAGCTTGGACCAGGTAAGGGACTATGGCTACACCTTC.

In this sample, this clonotype turned up a few times. The genes are TRBV28 and TRBJ1-5, with 7 positions matching TRBD1. The V and J ends lost 5 bases and 0 bases, in that order; junction bases with no gene match: 10. In germline, CDR1 is MDHEN, CDR2 SYDVKM. The CDR3 is 17 amino acids. The CDR3 DNA reads TGTGCCAGCAGTCCTCCCGACAGGGCATATAGCAATCAGCCCCAGCATTTT. Translating it yields CASSPPDRAYSNQPQHF.

This clonotype was observed a few times. The genes are TRBV27 and TRBJ2-7, with unresolved D. The CDR3 runs 10 residues. CDR1 is MNHEY and CDR2 is SMNVEV in the germline V gene (reference sequence). With 8 bases removed from V and 2 bases from J, the gap between germline ends came to 4 bases. CDR3 sequence reads: CASYPYEQYV. CDR3 coding DNA: TGTGCCAGCTACCCCTACGAGCAGTACGTC.

This clonotype was found a few times. The V and J genes are TRBV6-4 and TRBJ2-3; TRBD2 matches 7 bases. J lost 3 bases, V lost 3 bases, and 0 bases had no gene match. The CDR3 runs to 13 residues. CDR1 and CDR2 (germline): MRHNA, SNTAGT. The CDR3 loop is CASSERGTDTQYF. The CDR3 bases are TGTGCCAGCAGTGAGCGGGGGACAGATACGCAGTATTTT.

The V gene is TRBV7-3, the J gene TRBJ2-5; D is unclear. Germline CDR1 SGHTA, CDR2 FQGTGA. V lost 5 bases to trimming and J lost 6 bases, with 13 bases between them. The CDR3 consists of 13 residues. The CDR3: CASSPLGLQTQYF. In DNA, the CDR3 is TGTGCCAGCAGCCCCCTCGGGTTGCAGACCCAGTACTTC.

J is TRBJ1-1 and V is TRBV4-1; 7 bases align to TRBD1. This CDR3 has 15 amino acids. V trimming: 3 bases; J trimming: 4 bases; junction bases outside the gene matches: 8. CDR1 and CDR2 (germline): MGHRA, YSYEKL. As DNA, the CDR3 is TGCGCCAGCAGCCACCCGGACAGGCTGAGCACTGAAGCTTTCTTT. Its protein is CASSHPDRLSTEAFF.

Many counts were recorded for this clonotype. The chain uses TRBV9 and TRBJ2-3; D may be TRBD1 or TRBD2 (5 bases each). The germline V and J ends were trimmed by 2 bases and 2 bases, with 9 bases remaining between them. The CDR3 sequence is 14 residues long. The germline CDR1 and CDR2 sequences are SGDLS and YYNGEE. CDR3 region: CASSVGELTDTQYF. CDR3 sequence (DNA): TGTGCCAGCAGCGTGGGGGAACTCACAGATACGCAGTATTTT.

This clonotype was seen a handful of times. The V gene is TRBV3-1, the J gene TRBJ1-4; 7 bases line up with TRBD1. The V gene end was trimmed by 4 bases and the J gene end by 11 bases; junction bases not matched to a gene: 4. This CDR3 has 12 amino acids. CDR1 LGHDT and CDR2 YNNKEL come from the germline V gene (reference sequence). CDR3 nucleotides: TGTGCCAGCAGCCTTATACAGGGGAAACTGTTTTTT. It is translated as CASSLIQGKLFF.

This clonotype was observed many times. The chain has TRBV6-5 and TRBJ2-3; 7 nucleotides agree with TRBD1. Trimming removed 8 bases from V and 1 base from J; junction bases left unmatched: 6. The germline V gene has CDR1 MNHEY and CDR2 SVGAGI. The CDR3 contains 14 residues. In nucleotides, the CDR3 is TGTGCCAGCCGAAGACAGGGCGGCACAGATACGCAGTATTTT. Encoded protein: CASRRQGGTDTQYF.

The chain joins TRBV9 to TRBJ1-4; tentatively, D is TRBD1 (5 bases). The CDR3 covers 13 residues. Germline V gene sequence: CDR1 SGDLS, CDR2 YYNGEE. Deletions cut 6 bases from V and 7 bases from J, with 13 bases between. The CDR3, as DNA: TGTGCCAGCAATTCGGGGGGTGGTGAAAAACTGTTTTTT. Amino acid sequence: CASNSGGGEKLFF. Together with reference TRBV9 and TRBJ1-4, the CDR3 gives the full variable domain: DSGVTQTPKHLITATGQRVTLRCSPRSGDLSVYWYQQSLDQGLQFLIQYYNGEERAKGNILERFSAQQFPDLHSELNLSSLELGDSALYFCASNSGGGEKLFFGSGTQLSVL.

This rearrangement joins TRBV4-1 to TRBJ1-1, with D possibly being TRBD1 (6 bases). The ends were cut back, 0 bases at V and 1 base at J, with 9 bases in the middle. The CDR3 consists of 15 residues. Germline V gives CDR1 MGHRA, CDR2 YSYEKL. CDR3 bases: TGCGCCAGCAGCCAAGATCGAGGGGGGAACACTGAAGCTTTCTTT. It yields the protein CASSQDRGGNTEAFF.